The sequence of this T cell receptor beta chain was determined in a study of T cells after yellow fever vaccination. This CDR3 region has 15 residues. The J segment lost 0 bases and the V segment lost 5 bases, leaving 6 bases of the junction unmatched. The germline CDR1 and CDR2 sequences are SGHTA and FQGNSA. TCRdb re-derived calls from the 5' RACE reads in MiXCR, one entry per CDR3 protein. The sample shows about 150,000 distinct CDR3 sequences, 6.6% of them seen only once. Ten or more counts support this clonotype. The input for sequencing was CD4+ T cells sorted from PBMCs, taken 10 days after the yellow fever booster vaccination. This TCR came from a man younger than 40 who received the YFV17D yellow fever vaccine. This chain links TRBV7-2 with TRBJ2-7; 8 nucleotides match TRBD1. The CDR3 sequence: CASSPNRGSSYEQYF. The CDR3, as DNA: TGTGCCAGCAGCCCCAACAGGGGGAGCTCCTACGAGCAGTACTTC. Drawing the rest from reference TRBV7-2 and TRBJ2-7, the complete variable domain is GAGVSQSPSNKVTEKGKDVELRCDPISGHTALYWYRQSLGQGLEFLIYFQGNSAPDKSGLPSDRFSAERTGGSVSTLTIQRTQQEDSAVYLCASSPNRGSSYEQYFGPGTRLTVT.